The sequence of this TCR beta chain was determined in a study of beta chain features in type 1 diabetes. Findings of the study overall: The study found moderately but significantly shorter TCRB CDR3s in all four CD4+ subsets of Type 1 diabetes patients.

Sequencing targeted expressed TCRB transcripts, as all isolated RNA had been reverse transcribed. Clones were read by immunoSEQ multiplex PCR, and TCRdb kept only the in-frame ones, dropping some. The sample yields under 300,000 clones, about 15% seen once. Concerning this clone: Its antigen is undetermined.

The V gene lost 5 bases and the J gene lost 8 bases, with 22 bases spanning the gap. Germline V lookup: CDR1 SEHNR, CDR2 FQNEAQ (reference sequence). The CDR3 spans 16 residues. This receptor was identified in a young man with type 1 diabetes. The chain has TRBV7-9 and TRBJ2-1; possible D gene TRBD1, 7 bases. What was sequenced was naive CD4+ T cells from blood. CDR3 in DNA: TGTGCCAGCAGCCTGGGGAAAGACAGGGAGGCCTATGAGCAGTTCTTC. Amino acids: CASSLGKDREAYEQFF.